Below, one T cell receptor beta chain is given with its context. Original handling: Cell counts per sample came from amplifying reference gene primers. Clones were sequenced by immunoSEQ multiplex PCR, and TCRdb holds only the in-frame ones, with some missing. V, J and clone size are those of that table, while D and trimming were read from the DNA. The repertoire consists of about 77,000 clones, with roughly 78% occurring once and the leading ten covering less than 6%. This specimen comes from a study of blood T cell repertoires in COVID-19. Overall study context: In each case, the material was cDNA or gDNA derived from T cells, B-cell-depleted T cells, or PBMCs.

Germline V CDR1 and CDR2: SEHNR, FQNEAQ (reference sequence). V lost 0 bases, J lost 4 bases, and 18 bases lay in between. The CDR3 has 17 amino acids. V and J are TRBV7-9 and TRBJ1-1; tentative D call: TRBD1 (5 bases). The receptor's source is a woman in her seventies with acute or convalescent COVID-19. Material for sequencing was peripheral blood. CDR3 sequence reads: CASSLAHLGQLGTEAFF. The CDR3 DNA reads TGTGCCAGCAGCTTAGCTCACCTGGGGCAGCTTGGCACTGAAGCTTTCTTT.